Listed below are T cell receptor beta chains from one sample, sequenced in a study of vaccination and CD4 T cells after COVID-19. MiXCR was run by TCRdb on the PCR reads, yielding one entry per CDR3 protein. The sample includes about 10,000 distinct CDR3 sequences, about three fifths seen only once; the top ten take approximately 26%. Which antigens these TCRs recognize remains unknown. The sample comprised CD4+ T cells from blood, cultured in vitro. The receptors here all came from a human donor who had recovered from COVID-19. CDR3s include the opening cysteine and the closing phenylalanine or tryptophan. Fields, in order: J gene, clone size, D gene, V gene, CDR3 length, CDR3 protein, CDR3 DNA. D genes are given only for firm matches. Expanded clones are given a class, and other clones once, few, many or no size at all.

>TRBJ1-2|few|TRBD1|TRBV2|16
CASRAANLVRGRGYTF
TGTGCCAGCAGAGCCGCCAACCTGGTCAGGGGGCGAGGCTACACCTTC
>TRBJ1-4|.|.|TRBV20-1|14
CSAPTDPGLEKLFF
TGCAGTGCTCCCACCGACCCTGGGTTGGAAAAACTGTTTTTT
>TRBJ1-1|few|.|TRBV21-1|14
CARIQWGGRTEAFF
TGTGCCCGGATTCAGTGGGGAGGGAGGACTGAAGCTTTCTTT
>TRBJ1-6|.|.|TRBV6-1|15
CASSEVRGVSSPLHF
TGTGCCAGCAGTGAAGTGCGGGGTGTAAGTTCACCCCTCCACTTT
>TRBJ2-2|.|TRBD1|TRBV6-1|17
CASTSGTGGRNTGELFF
TGTGCCAGCACTTCCGGGACAGGGGGCCGGAACACCGGGGAGCTGTTTTTT
>TRBJ2-1|.|.|TRBV24-1|12
CATSDFWSRQFF
TGTGCCACCAGTGATTTTTGGTCAAGACAGTTCTTC
>TRBJ1-2|.|.|TRBV7-6|15
CASSLMAESNYGYTF
TGTGCCAGCAGCTTAATGGCGGAATCTAACTATGGCTACACCTTC
>TRBJ1-2|.|TRBD1|TRBV6-1|14
CASRLQGFDYGYTF
TGTGCCAGCAGATTACAGGGGTTCGACTATGGCTACACCTTC
>TRBJ1-5|few|.|TRBV7-8|14
CASSLIYSNQPQHF
TGTGCCAGCAGCCTAATATATAGCAATCAGCCCCAGCATTTT
>TRBJ1-2|.|.|TRBV28|14
CASRLGTVNYGYTF
TGTGCCAGCAGGTTAGGGACGGTTAACTATGGCTACACCTTC
>TRBJ1-5|few|.|TRBV3-1|16
CASSPGTPYSNQPQHF
TGTGCCAGCAGCCCCGGGACACCTTATAGCAATCAGCCCCAGCATTTT
>TRBJ2-7|.|.|TRBV15|17
CATSRDPAMWSSDEQYF
TGTGCCACCAGCAGAGATCCGGCCATGTGGTCCTCGGACGAGCAGTACTTC
>TRBJ2-7|.|.|TRBV7-2|16
CASSLAPGGFSYEQYF
TGTGCCAGCAGCTTAGCGCCTGGGGGCTTCTCCTACGAGCAGTACTTC
>TRBJ2-2|.|.|TRBV12-3/TRBV12-4|13
CASSYQAAGELFF
TGTGCCAGCAGTTACCAGGCTGCCGGGGAGCTGTTTTTT
>TRBJ2-2|.|.|TRBV19|13
CASMGANTGELFF
TGTGCCAGTATGGGAGCGAACACCGGGGAGCTGTTTTTT